This T cell receptor beta chain was recovered during a study of CD8 T cells in Susac syndrome. General study results and limits: The study's TCR sequencing and HLA analysis covered a relatively small number of individuals, and the study acknowledged this.

With 3 bases removed from V and 1 base from J, the gap between germline ends came to 5 bases. From germline, CDR1 is SEHNR and CDR2 FQNEAQ (reference sequence). CDR3 length equals 13 residues. CD8+ and CD4+ blood T cells underwent TCR beta sequencing. CD8+ and CD4+ T cells were negatively isolated; TEMRA cells were FACS-enriched. A remark on this clonotype: Its specificity is not known.

RNA amounts of about 0.45 to 1 ug underwent reverse transcription with random hexamers. Amplification of TCR beta CDR3 across 54 Vbeta and 13 Jbeta was performed with immunoSEQ multiplex PCR. TCRdb reprocessed the immunoSEQ multiplex PCR reads via MiXCR and lists one record per CDR3 protein. The repertoire has around 71,000 distinct CDR3 sequences, 93% of them found once; the top ten carry roughly 0.15%. The chain couples TRBV7-9 to TRBJ2-3; a possible D gene is TRBD2 (5 bases). Sequencing input: CD4+ T cells from PBMCs. This receptor was taken from a human donor with Susac syndrome. The CDR3 DNA sequence: TGTGCCAGCAGCTTGGGAGGCACAGATACGCAGTATTTT. It encodes CASSLGGTDTQYF.